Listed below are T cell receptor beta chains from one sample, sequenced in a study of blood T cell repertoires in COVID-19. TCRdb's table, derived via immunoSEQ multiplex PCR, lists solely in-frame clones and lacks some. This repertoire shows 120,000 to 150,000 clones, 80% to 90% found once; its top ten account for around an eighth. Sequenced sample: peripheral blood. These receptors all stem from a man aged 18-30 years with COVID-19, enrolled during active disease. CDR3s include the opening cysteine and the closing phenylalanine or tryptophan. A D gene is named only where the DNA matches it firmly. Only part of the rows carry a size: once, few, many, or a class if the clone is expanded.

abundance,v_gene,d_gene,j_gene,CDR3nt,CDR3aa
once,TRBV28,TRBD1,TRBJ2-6,TGTGCCAGCAGTTTGGACAGGGCGGGGGCCAACGTCCTGACTTTC,CASSLDRAGANVLTF
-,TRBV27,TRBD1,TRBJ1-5,TGTGCCAGCAGTCCGACAGGGGAAATGGTAGGGCCCCAGCATTTT,CASSPTGEMVGPQHF
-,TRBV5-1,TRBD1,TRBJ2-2,TGCGCCAGCAGCTTGGGGGACAGGTGGAACACCGGGGAGCTGTTTTTT,CASSLGDRWNTGELFF
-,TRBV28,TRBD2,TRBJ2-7,TGTGCCAGCAGCCTTTCCTTAGCGGGAGGGTTTCGAGAGCAGTACTTC,CASSLSLAGGFREQYF
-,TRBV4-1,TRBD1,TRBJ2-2,TGCGCCAGCAGCCCTGGACAGGGTAAGAACACCGGGGAGCTGTTTTTT,CASSPGQGKNTGELFF
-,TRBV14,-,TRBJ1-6,TGTGCCAGCAGGCAGGCTGGAAACTATAATTCACCCCTCCACTTT,CASRQAGNYNSPLHF
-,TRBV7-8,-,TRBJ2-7,TGTGCCAGCAGCCCGACAGTCTACGAGCAGTACTTC,CASSPTVYEQYF
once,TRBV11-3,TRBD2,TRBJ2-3,TGTGCCAGCAGCTTAGGGGACTACGGGAGAGGGGTAGATACGCAGTATTTT,CASSLGDYGRGVDTQYF
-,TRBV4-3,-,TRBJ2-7,TGCGCCAGCAGCCAAGGATCGCAGGGGATAGGCGAGCAGTACTTC,CASSQGSQGIGEQYF
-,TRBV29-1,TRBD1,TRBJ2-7,TGCAGCGCCGTGGGGCCAGGGGGCTACGAGCAGTACTTC,CSAVGPGGYEQYF
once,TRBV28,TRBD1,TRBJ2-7,TGTGCCAGCACCCCCCAAGGACAGGACAACTACGAGCAGTACTTC,CASTPQGQDNYEQYF
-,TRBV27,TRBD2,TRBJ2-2,TGTGCCAGCAGTTTGCGCGGGAGGGGCACCGGGGAGCTGTTTTTT,CASSLRGRGTGELFF
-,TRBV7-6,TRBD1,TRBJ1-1,TGTGCCAGCAGCCGAGGGGGCGCGAACACTGAAGCTTTCTTT,CASSRGGANTEAFF
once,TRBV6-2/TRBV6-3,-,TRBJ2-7,TGTGCCAGCAGTAAGGGGTTCTACGAGCAGTACTTC,CASSKGFYEQYF
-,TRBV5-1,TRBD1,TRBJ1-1,TGCGCCAGCAGCCCGGGGACAGGGGACACTGAAGCTTTCTTT,CASSPGTGDTEAFF